The source of this T cell receptor (beta chain) is a study of blood T cell repertoires in COVID-19 (TCRdb year 2020). Study-level background: Collaborator samples came from the United States, Italy and Spain and covered acute and convalescent phases of COVID-19. The material from the prospective study consisted of cDNA or gDNA derived from T cells, B-cell-depleted T cells, or PBMCs. Subjects who had been exposed to COVID-19, were actively infected with it, or had recovered from it provided the deeply sampled blood TCRbeta repertoires that made up the dataset. The repertoires were released in a freely available public database meant as a resource for research on the immune response to SARS-CoV-2. Samples came from the ongoing ImmuneRACE study (first 160 participants) plus 1,254 subjects from 6 global collaborators. A de-identified subject ID, COVID-19 status, age in years and sex were almost always included in the sample metadata. Where available, HLA class I and class II types were obtained from metadata supplied by the sample provider rather than from assay-based typing. Study-wide findings and limitations: The quantity of clinical and demographic metadata differed by source and by participant and was supplied without curation.

V is reduced by 1 base and J by 3 bases, leaving a spacing of 9 bases between them. Including the terminal cysteine and phenylalanine, the CDR3 comprises 14 residues. The only DNA kept is the CDR3, 42 bases in frame from the first base. The germline V gene (reference sequence) supplies CDR1 LGHDT and CDR2 YNNKEL. TCRbeta CDR3 regions were amplified from genomic DNA using the immunoSEQ Assay, a bias-controlled multiplex PCR. As for the authors' bioinformatics: The number of nucleated cells in each sample was estimated from the amplification of reference gene primers within the assay. To quantify the absolute abundance of each unique TCRbeta CDR3 rearrangement, sequence reads were collapsed and filtered. For each sample, productive Simpson clonality was calculated as the square root of Simpson's diversity index over productive rearrangements. In its TCRdb copy, this immuneACCESS table keeps in-frame sequences only and misses some clones. Where compared with another copy, unresolved V genes explain less than half of these, and the others have no known cause. From that table come the V and J calls and clone size; the DNA was used to work out D and trimming. The sample table records approximately 150,000 clones; 65% to 80% of these occur just once. The ten most abundant clones make up around 17% of the sample.

Whole blood was collected in K2EDTA tubes by collaborating institutions according to the institutions' own protocols. For TCRbeta analysis, collaborators shipped samples as frozen whole blood, isolated PBMCs, or DNA extracted from either of those sample types. This clone occurred a few times. What antigen it recognizes has not been identified. Base qualities are not provided; no much larger clone lies one nucleotide away. The sequencing input was peripheral blood. This clonotype was sampled from a man aged 50 to 59 with acute or convalescent COVID-19. The sequence joins TRBV3-1 (or the pseudogene TRBV3-2) to TRBJ1-1; the D gene cannot be named for sure. The CDR3 sequence is CASSQAGRYTEAFF. Read as DNA, the sequence is TGTGCCAGCAGCCAAGCAGGCAGATACACTGAAGCTTTCTTT.